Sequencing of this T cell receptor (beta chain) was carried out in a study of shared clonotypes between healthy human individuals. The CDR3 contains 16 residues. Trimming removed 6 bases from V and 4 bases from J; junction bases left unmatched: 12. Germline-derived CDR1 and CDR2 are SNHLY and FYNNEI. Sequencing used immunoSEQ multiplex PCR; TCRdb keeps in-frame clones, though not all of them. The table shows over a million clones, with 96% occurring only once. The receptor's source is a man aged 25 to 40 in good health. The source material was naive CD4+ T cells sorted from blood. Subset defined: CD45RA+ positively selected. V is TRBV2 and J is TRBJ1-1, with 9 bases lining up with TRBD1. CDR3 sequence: CASSRDRAPLGTEAFF. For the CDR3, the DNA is TGTGCCAGCAGCAGGGACAGGGCCCCGTTGGGCACTGAAGCTTTCTTT.